A single sample is the source of the 15 T cell receptor beta chains below, sequenced in a study of blood T cell repertoires in COVID-19. The repertoire was sequenced with immunoSEQ multiplex PCR; TCRdb's copy has only in-frame clones and lacks some. The table lists approximately 92,000 clones, just over 85% of them singletons, with 13% in the top ten. The material sequenced was peripheral blood. The source of these receptors is a woman aged 55 to 70 in a cohort sampled during active or convalescent COVID-19.

This rearrangement joins TRBV9 to TRBJ2-2; 10 bases align to TRBD2. CDR3 length: 16 residues. Germline CDR1 and CDR2: SGDLS and YYNGEE. Trimming at V came to 0 bases and at J to 5 bases, leaving 4 bases not matched to a gene. The DNA for the CDR3 is TGTGCCAGCAGCGTAGGTGCAGCGGGAGGGACCGGGGAGCTGTTTTTT. Amino acids: CASSVGAAGGTGELFF.

The genes are TRBV11-3 and TRBJ2-2; TRBD2 agrees at 8 bases. Germline CDR1 reads SGHNT; CDR2 reads YENEEA. The V segment lost 5 bases and the J segment 7 bases; nucleotides outside the gene matches: 9. The CDR3 covers 15 residues. CDR3 in DNA: TGTGCCAGCAGCCCCCGGGGGGGAAAAGACGGGGAGCTGTTTTTT. Its translation is CASSPRGGKDGELFF.

The rearrangement joins TRBV3-1 (or the pseudogene TRBV3-2) to TRBJ1-4; 7 bases align to TRBD1. Germline values: CDR1 LGHDT, CDR2 YNNKEL (reference sequence). This CDR3 has 14 residues. V lost 5 bases to trimming and J lost 3 bases; unmatched junction nucleotides: 3. The CDR3 nucleotides are TGTGCCAGCAGCGACAGGGTTTCTAATGAAAAACTGTTTTTT. Residues: CASSDRVSNEKLFF.

In its sample, this clone was seen a few times. The CDR3: CASSLRGGSEDEQFF. The CDR3 coding sequence is TGTGCCAGCAGCTTACGGGGCGGGAGTGAGGATGAGCAGTTCTTC. The rearrangement uses TRBV7-9 and TRBJ2-1; 7 bases are a match to TRBD2. This CDR3 contains 15 residues. The J segment lost 8 bases and the V segment lost 2 bases, leaving 9 bases of the junction unmatched. Germline CDR1 and CDR2: SEHNR and FQNEAQ (reference sequence).

This clone is a singleton in its sample. The genes are TRBV12-5 and TRBJ2-3; 7 nucleotides align to TRBD2. The CDR3 length is 12 residues. V shed 6 bases, J shed 6 bases, and the junction held 3 bases outside the gene matches. Germline lookup yields CDR1 LGHNT and CDR2 FRNRAP. The CDR3 DNA reads as TGTGCTAGTGGCCTCGGGGGGGATACGCAGTATTTT. Protein sequence: CASGLGGDTQYF.

The chain combines TRBV7-2 with TRBJ1-1; 7 bases map to TRBD1. CDR1 and CDR2 (germline): SGHTA, FQGNSA. Losses at the gene ends were 2 bases for V and 0 bases for J; bases not matched to a gene: 15. The CDR3 loop spans 19 amino acids. The CDR3 spells CASSLSGFPGQTMNTEAFF. The CDR3 DNA sequence: TGTGCCAGCAGCTTATCGGGCTTCCCGGGACAGACTATGAACACTGAAGCTTTCTTT.

This clone has more than one count but fewer than ten. Other nucleotide sequences in the sample specify the same CDR3. CDR3: CASSLTGGSYEQYF. For the CDR3, the DNA is TGTGCCAGCAGTCTGACAGGGGGCAGTTACGAGCAGTACTTC. The rearrangement uses TRBV28 and TRBJ2-7; 10 positions agree with TRBD1. The CDR3 runs to 14 residues. With 5 bases clipped from V and 4 bases from J, the junction kept 5 bases outside the gene matches. Germline-derived CDR1 and CDR2 are MDHEN and SYDVKM. The full variable domain, completed using reference TRBV28 and TRBJ2-7, is DVKVTQSSRYLVKRTGEKVFLECVQDMDHENMFWYRQDPGLGLRLIYFSYDVKMKEKGDIPEGYSVSREKKERFSLILESASTNQTSMYLCASSLTGGSYEQYFGPGTRLTVT.

This clone was counted once. The chain uses TRBV27 and TRBJ2-7; tentatively, D is TRBD1 (6 bases). Germline lookup yields CDR1 MNHEY and CDR2 SMNVEV (reference sequence). This CDR3 spans 14 amino acids. V shed 5 bases and J shed 3 bases, with 14 bases lying between them. CDR3 region: CASSHRDGHYEQYF. Written as DNA, the CDR3 is TGTGCCAGCAGTCACAGGGACGGGCACTACGAGCAGTACTTC.

This sequence joins TRBV5-6 and TRBJ1-2; TRBD1 aligns across 7 bases. Per the germline V gene, CDR1 is SGHDT and CDR2 is YYEEEE. The CDR3 spans 14 residues. J lost 1 base, V lost 4 bases, and 4 bases had no gene match. CDR3 nucleotide sequence: TGTGCCAGCAGCCCGGGACAGTTTAACTATGGCTACACCTTC. Translating it yields CASSPGQFNYGYTF.

The chain employs TRBV28 and TRBJ2-1; tentative D call: TRBD1 (6 bases). This CDR3 region has 14 residues. The ends were cut back, 10 bases at V and 7 bases at J, with 20 bases in the middle. The germline V gene has CDR1 MDHEN and CDR2 SYDVKM. The CDR3 reads CATQAQGMGNEQFF. The CDR3 DNA reads TGTGCCACCCAAGCCCAGGGGATGGGAAATGAGCAGTTCTTC.

The CDR3 sequence: CASSLTGGSGNSPLHF. As DNA, the CDR3 is TGTGCCAGCAGTCTGACAGGGGGATCGGGTAATTCACCCCTCCACTTT. The chain employs TRBV6-4 and TRBJ1-6; 9 bases map to TRBD1. The CDR3 covers 16 residues. Germline trimming cut 5 bases from V and 6 bases from J; bases unmatched to any gene: 8. The V gene's germline CDR1 is MRHNA and CDR2 SNTAGT.

This rearrangement joins TRBV12-5 to TRBJ1-2, with 9 bases identical to TRBD1. The CDR3 totals 16 residues. Germline CDR1 reads LGHNT; CDR2 reads FRNRAP. Losses at the gene ends were 5 bases for V and 4 bases for J; bases not matched to a gene: 11. CDR3 amino acids: CASGHGTGIVSYGYTF. In DNA form, the CDR3 reads TGTGCTAGTGGTCACGGGACAGGGATTGTTAGCTATGGCTACACCTTC.

For the CDR3, the DNA is TGTGCCTGGAGTGTCCTCCCGGGAAGATCGAACACCGGGGAGCTGTTTTTT. This encodes CAWSVLPGRSNTGELFF. The genes are TRBV30 and TRBJ2-2, with D possibly TRBD2 on 5 matching bases. Germline V gene lookup returns CDR1 GTSNPN and CDR2 SVGIG (reference sequence). Trimming removed 0 bases from V and 0 bases from J, with 14 bases in between. There are 17 residues in the CDR3. Variable domain in full (rest from reference TRBV30 and TRBJ2-2): SQTIHQWPATLVQPVGSPLSLECTVEGTSNPNLYWYRQAAGRGLQLLFYSVGIGQISSEVPQNLSASRPQDRQFILSSKKLLLSDSGFYLCAWSVLPGRSNTGELFFGEGSRLTVL.

This rearrangement joins TRBV18 to TRBJ2-7; D is undetermined. Germline loops: CDR1 KGHSH, CDR2 LQKENI. The CDR3 loop spans 15 amino acids. V was shortened by 3 bases and J by 1 base, with 13 bases between the two germline ends. CDR3 sequence: CASSPDSQPSYEQYF. CDR3 DNA: TGTGCCAGCTCACCCGACTCCCAACCTTCCTACGAGCAGTACTTC. Variable domain in full (rest from reference TRBV18 and TRBJ2-7): NAGVMQNPRHLVRRRGQEARLRCSPMKGHSHVYWYRQLPEEGLKFMVYLQKENIIDESGMPKERFSAEFPKEGPSILRIQQVVRGDSAAYFCASSPDSQPSYEQYFGPGTRLTVT.

This clone appeared once. The chain combines TRBV28 with TRBJ1-6; D ambiguous. Between the trimmed V and J ends, which lost 5 bases and 7 bases, there was a span of 12 bases. CDR1 MDHEN and CDR2 SYDVKM come from the germline V gene. This CDR3 is built from 14 residues. CDR3 in amino acids: CASSKKGGNSPLHF. CDR3 nucleotide sequence: TGTGCCAGCAGTAAAAAGGGAGGCAATTCACCCCTCCACTTT.